Below, 9 T cell receptor beta chains from the same sample are listed, as sequenced in a study of graft-versus-host responses after intestinal transplantation. TCRdb's copy holds only in-frame clones and misses some; the assay was immunoSEQ multiplex PCR. The repertoire consists of just under 50,000 clones, with roughly 84% occurring once and the leading ten covering about 0.43%. Their recognized antigens are unknown. This specimen was unstimulated CD4+ T cells sorted from spleen or lymph node cells, taken before transplant. These TCRs come from a human donor who was the organ donor for an intestinal transplant.

The genes are TRBV4-1 and TRBJ2-7; 12 nucleotides agree with TRBD1. The CDR3 has 15 amino acids. Germline-derived CDR1 and CDR2 are MGHRA and YSYEKL. V lost 4 bases and J lost 4; bases outside the gene matches: 5. Here the CDR3 reads CASSPPGQGAYEQYF. CDR3 nucleotides: TGCGCCAGCAGCCCCCCGGGACAGGGGGCTTACGAGCAGTACTTC.

The chain employs TRBV6-5 and TRBJ1-1; tentatively, D is TRBD1 (5 bases). V gave up 2 bases and J gave up 3 bases, with 16 bases separating them. The CDR3 is 16 residues long. Germline V gene data show CDR1 as MNHEY and CDR2 as SVGAGI. The CDR3 sequence is CASSYRGVGDYTEAFF. CDR3 bases: TGTGCCAGCAGTTACCGAGGGGTGGGTGATTACACTGAAGCTTTCTTT.

The chain carries TRBV4-3 and TRBJ2-3, with a weak D call TRBD1 (6 bases). V was cut by 3 bases and J by 0 bases, with 10 bases left in between. Germline CDR1 LGHNA, CDR2 YSLEER. The CDR3 has 15 amino acids. CDR3 protein: CASSHRGPSTDTQYF. Written as DNA, the CDR3 is TGCGCCAGCAGCCACAGGGGCCCCAGCACAGATACGCAGTATTTT.

The J gene is TRBJ2-3, the V gene TRBV7-2; no definite D call. This CDR3 is built from 15 residues. With 0 bases removed from V and 5 bases from J, the gap between germline ends came to 12 bases. Germline loops: CDR1 SGHTA, CDR2 FQGNSA. The CDR3 spells CASSLADPALDTQYF. CDR3 in DNA: TGTGCCAGCAGCTTAGCTGATCCCGCTTTAGATACGCAGTATTTT.

The chain has TRBV10-2 and TRBJ2-7; no firm D call. The CDR3 is made up of 15 amino acids. V gave up 5 bases and J gave up 1 base, with 15 bases separating them. Germline loops: CDR1 WSHSY, CDR2 SAAADI. Here the CDR3 DNA reads TGCGCCAGCAGTCCTGAAGTATTGGGATCCTACGAGCAGTACTTC. Its translation: CASSPEVLGSYEQYF.

The chain carries TRBV4-3 and TRBJ1-2; perhaps TRBD1 as D (5 bases). V lost 3 bases and J lost 10, with 15 bases in between. The CDR3 is made up of 13 amino acids. The germline V gene encodes CDR1 LGHNA and CDR2 YSLEER. CDR3 region: CASSQQRDRDYTF. DNA for the CDR3: TGCGCCAGCAGCCAGCAACGGGACCGAGACTACACCTTC.

The CDR3 protein is CASSARAYTGELFF. As DNA, the CDR3 is TGTGCCAGCAGCGCCCGGGCCTACACCGGGGAGCTGTTTTTT. V is TRBV7-2 and J is TRBJ2-2; D gene unclear. The V gene lost 5 bases and the J gene lost 3 bases, with 10 bases spanning the gap. The CDR3 covers 14 residues. The germline V gene has CDR1 SGHTA and CDR2 FQGNSA.

A remark on this clone: At one of its ends the junction is not consistent with the germline gene, which may arise from a read error. The chain employs TRBV10-2 and TRBJ2-1; D possibly corresponds to TRBD1 (6 bases). Per germline, CDR1 WSHSY and CDR2 SAAADI. This CDR3 has 12 residues. The chain's CDR3 is CASSEFRDTGIF. CDR3 sequence (DNA): TGCGCCAGCAGTGAGTTCCGGGACACGGGAATCTTC.

The chain carries TRBV27 and TRBJ1-3, with D possibly being TRBD1 (6 bases). The length of the CDR3 is 12 residues. With 8 bases removed from V and 9 bases from J, the gap between germline ends came to 14 bases. The germline CDR1 and CDR2 sequences are MNHEY and SMNVEV (reference sequence). CDR3 residues: CASQDRSPTIYF. In nucleotides, the CDR3 is TGTGCCAGCCAAGACAGGTCTCCCACCATATATTTT.